This T cell receptor beta chain originates from a study of tumor-infiltrating lymphocytes in primary liver carcinoma. About the study: Sample yields of productive TCRbeta reads, ranging from roughly 3.5 to 8 million, were similar across tissue types.

Concerning this clonotype itself: One end of the junction fails to match germline, which may point to a read error.

Unsorted bulk tissue of about 18-34 mg yielded co-extracted RNA and DNA. Surgical resection treated primary liver carcinoma in the patients. There were over 85% viable tumor cells in every single sample of tumor. Researchers generated TCR beta cDNA from approximately 450 ng of total RNA, relying on a constant-region primer. ARM-PCR was slightly modified, and three nested multiplex PCR rounds with it gave rise to the TCR beta libraries. Each CDR3 protein gets one entry after TCRdb re-called the multiplex PCR reads with MiXCR. Here the sample spans approximately 110,000 distinct CDR3 sequences, roughly 80% being singletons. This TCR was sampled from a man between 35 and 55 years old with primary liver carcinoma and hepatitis B virus infection. The sequenced material came from liver tumor tissue from sampling region 3. The subset is: tumor region T3, left-lateral pole.

CDR3 residues: CVSSRGAETFF. CDR3 bases: TGTGTCAGCAGTCGGGGCGCTGAAACTTTCTTT. The chain carries TRBV7-9 and TRBJ1-1; D perhaps matches TRBD1 (5 bases). Germline V gives CDR1 SEHNR, CDR2 FQNEAQ (reference sequence). The length of the CDR3 is 11 residues. Supplemented by reference TRBV7-9 and TRBJ1-1, the full variable domain reads DTGVSQNPRHKITKRGQNVTFRCDPISEHNRLYWYRQTLGQGPEFLTYFQNEAQLEKSRLLSDRFSAERPKGSFSTLEIQRTEQGDSAMYLCVSSRGAETFFGQGTRLTVV.